A single sample gave rise to the 23 T cell receptor beta chains below, sequenced in a study of CD8 T cells in Susac syndrome. Random hexamers were used to reverse transcribe the RNA input (0.5 to 1 ug). Using its own MiXCR run on the immunoSEQ multiplex PCR reads, TCRdb lists one record per CDR3 protein. The sample has over 150,000 distinct CDR3 sequences, over 85% seen once. Sequenced input: CD4+ T cells from PBMCs. The receptors originated from a human donor with multiple sclerosis.

This rearrangement joins TRBV28 to TRBJ2-7; 11 bases agree with TRBD2. The V and J ends lost 4 bases and 2 bases, in that order; junction bases with no gene match: 7. The CDR3 runs to 16 residues. Per germline, CDR1 MDHEN and CDR2 SYDVKM. The CDR3 loop reads CASSWGSGRAPYEQYF. CDR3 sequence (DNA): TGTGCCAGCAGTTGGGGTAGCGGGAGGGCCCCCTACGAGCAGTACTTC.

This chain joins TRBV20-1 and TRBJ2-7; weak D call: TRBD1 (5 bases). V lost 4 bases to trimming and J lost 2 bases, with 12 bases between them. CDR1 is DFQATT, CDR2 SNEGSKA, per germline (reference sequence). There are 13 residues in the CDR3. CDR3 DNA sequence: TGCAGTGCTACAAAACAGGCAACCTACGAGCAGTACTTC. Translated: CSATKQATYEQYF.

This chain connects TRBV25-1 to TRBJ2-5; D is uncertain. The CDR3 length is 14 residues. Trimming removed 4 bases from V and 5 bases from J, with 14 bases in between. Germline V lookup: CDR1 MGHDK, CDR2 SYGVNS. CDR3 sequence: CASSVWTIGETQYF. The DNA of the CDR3 is TGTGCCAGCAGTGTATGGACCATAGGCGAGACCCAGTACTTC.

The rearrangement uses TRBV18 and TRBJ1-5, with a tentative D call TRBD1 (5 bases). CDR1 and CDR2 (germline): KGHSH, LQKENI. The CDR3 contains 13 residues. V dropped 3 bases and J dropped 5 bases, with 8 bases sitting between them. CDR3 region: CASSPETDQPQHF. For the CDR3, the DNA is TGTGCCAGCTCACCGGAGACAGATCAGCCCCAGCATTTT.

The J gene is TRBJ1-1, the V gene TRBV12-3 or TRBV12-4; D unclear. This CDR3 is built from 13 residues. The germline V and J ends were trimmed by 7 bases and 7 bases, with 16 bases remaining between them. The CDR3 region is CASNRTPSNEAFF. For the CDR3, the DNA is TGTGCCAGCAACCGGACCCCTAGCAATGAAGCTTTCTTT.

This chain joins TRBV9 and TRBJ1-2; D unresolved. This CDR3 is 16 amino acids long. V was pared by 0 bases and J by 0 bases, with 12 bases between. CDR1 SGDLS and CDR2 YYNGEE come from the germline V gene. CDR3 in DNA: TGTGCCAGCAGCGTAGGGGTTGCAGGCGCTAACTATGGCTACACCTTC. It yields the protein CASSVGVAGANYGYTF.

The V call is TRBV18, the J call TRBJ1-5; D not certain. The V end lost 3 bases, the J end lost 5 bases, and 5 bases lay between the germline ends. Germline V gene data show CDR1 as KGHSH and CDR2 as LQKENI. The CDR3 is made up of 12 amino acids. CDR3 amino acids: CASSPEDQPQHF. CDR3 bases: TGTGCCAGCTCACCGGAGGATCAGCCCCAGCATTTT.

The chain uses TRBV20-1 and TRBJ2-3; D not resolved. The CDR3 is 12 amino acids. CDR1 is DFQATT and CDR2 is SNEGSKA in the germline V gene (reference sequence). Trimming shortened V by 5 bases and J by 8 bases, and 14 bases separated the two germline ends. The CDR3 nucleotides read TGCAGTGCTCAGGACGAGTACGGTACGCAGTATTTT. This gives the protein CSAQDEYGTQYF.

This clonotype was seen a single time. The CDR3 region has the DNA TGCGCCAGCAGCCAGGAATACGGGACAGTAAAAGGGGTGCGTGGCTACACCTTC. It yields the protein CASSQEYGTVKGVRGYTF. The chain recombines TRBV4-3 with TRBJ1-2; 7 bases map to TRBD1. This CDR3 region has 18 residues. J gave up 7 bases and V 3 bases, and 20 bases lay outside the gene matches. Looked up from germline, CDR1 is LGHNA and CDR2 is YSLEER.

The chain has TRBV4-2 and TRBJ1-1; 9 bases are shared with TRBD1. The V and J ends lost 0 bases and 11 bases, in that order; junction bases with no gene match: 7. The CDR3 loop spans 14 amino acids. Per germline, CDR1 LGHNA and CDR2 YNFKEQ. CDR3 region: CASSQDLTGGSAFF. For the CDR3, the DNA is TGTGCCAGCAGCCAAGATCTGACAGGGGGATCGGCTTTCTTT.

This clonotype was picked up one time. This chain uses TRBV20-1 with TRBJ2-3, with 9 bases matching TRBD2. The length of the CDR3 is 16 residues. Per germline, CDR1 DFQATT and CDR2 SNEGSKA (reference sequence). V shed 4 bases, J shed 4 bases, and the junction held 12 bases outside the gene matches. CDR3 in DNA: TGCAGTGCTAAGGGGGCTAGCGGGGTCTCCGCAGATACGCAGTATTTT. It yields the protein CSAKGASGVSADTQYF.

The chain joins TRBV7-3 to TRBJ1-6; no definite D call. Germline CDR1 and CDR2: SGHTA and FQGTGA. Trimming removed 4 bases from V and 7 bases from J, with 11 bases in between. This CDR3 has 14 amino acids. The CDR3 bases are TGTGCCAGCAGCTCGGGCCTGGGGAATTCACCCCTCCACTTT. This gives the protein CASSSGLGNSPLHF.

CDR3 DNA: TGTGCCACGAACACAGGGGTATTGGGGAATACGCAGTATTTT. The encoded protein is CATNTGVLGNTQYF. The V and J genes are TRBV19 and TRBJ2-3; TRBD1 aligns across 7 bases. Germline V CDR1 and CDR2: LNHDA, SQIVND (reference sequence). The CDR3 extends over 14 amino acids. V shed 10 bases, J shed 7 bases, and the junction held 14 bases outside the gene matches. The variable domain in full, completed from reference TRBV19 and TRBJ2-3, reads DGGITQSPKYLFRKEGQNVTLSCEQNLNHDAMYWYRQDPGQGLRLIYYSQIVNDFQKGDIAEGYSVSREKKESFPLTVTSAQKNPTAFYLCATNTGVLGNTQYFGPGTRLTVL.

The chain has TRBV6-5 and TRBJ2-3, with 11 bases aligning to TRBD2. V lost 4 bases and J lost 7; bases outside the gene matches: 22. CDR3 length: 20 residues. Germline V gene sequence: CDR1 MNHEY, CDR2 SVGAGI. The CDR3 here is CASSSYSGRAGRGSINTQYF. The CDR3 nucleotides read TGTGCCAGCAGTTCCTATAGCGGGAGGGCCGGGAGAGGGTCCATTAATACGCAGTATTTT.

A word on this clonotype: One end of the junction fails to match germline, which may point to a read error. V and J are TRBV5-1 and TRBJ1-1; TRBD1 matches 8 bases. The CDR3 extends over 13 amino acids. Germline CDR1 reads SGHRS; CDR2 reads YFSETQ. The CDR3 sequence is CASSSTGDTEVFF. CDR3 DNA sequence: TGCGCCAGCAGCTCGACAGGGGACACTGAAGTTTTCTTT.

This chain connects TRBV12-3 or TRBV12-4 to TRBJ1-2, with 10 bases identical to TRBD1. The CDR3 loop spans 16 amino acids. V trimming: 6 bases; J trimming: 4 bases; junction bases outside the gene matches: 11. The CDR3 DNA reads TGTGCCAGCAGGAAAACGACAGGGGGCGTCGGCTATGGCTACACCTTC. This gives the protein CASRKTTGGVGYGYTF.

V and J are TRBV4-1 and TRBJ2-7; a weak D match, TRBD1 (5 bases). Germline V gives CDR1 MGHRA, CDR2 YSYEKL. The CDR3 length is 15 residues. V was shortened by 0 bases and J by 3 bases, with 12 bases between the two germline ends. CDR3 sequence (DNA): TGCGCCAGCAGCCAAGATGTAGGGGTTGGCTACGAGCAGTACTTC. Translated, it gives CASSQDVGVGYEQYF.

The chain employs TRBV28 and TRBJ2-7; 10 positions agree with TRBD1. The V segment lost 4 bases and the J segment 5 bases; nucleotides outside the gene matches: 8. The germline gives CDR1 MDHEN, CDR2 SYDVKM. The CDR3 covers 15 residues. The CDR3 coding sequence is TGTGCCAGCAGTTCCGCCGGGACAGGGGACAACGAGCAGTACTTC. Its translation: CASSSAGTGDNEQYF.

This CDR3 is CSVSDYNEQFF. In DNA, the CDR3 is TGCAGCGTAAGCGATTACAATGAGCAGTTCTTC. The chain couples TRBV29-1 to TRBJ2-1; D uncertain. This CDR3 comprises 11 residues. The V and J ends lost 6 bases and 4 bases respectively, with 7 bases between them. Germline V gene sequence: CDR1 SQVTM, CDR2 ANQGSEA.

V and J are TRBV3-1 and TRBJ2-5; no definite D call. The germline V and J ends were trimmed by 1 base and 2 bases, with 5 bases remaining between them. The CDR3 has 13 residues. CDR1 is LGHDT, CDR2 YNNKEL, per germline (reference sequence). The CDR3: CASSQVPQETQYF. For the CDR3, the DNA is TGTGCCAGCAGCCAAGTGCCTCAAGAGACCCAGTACTTC.

The V gene is TRBV7-9, the J gene TRBJ2-5; 10 bases are a match to TRBD2. The trim removed 3 bases at V and 5 bases at J, leaving 15 bases unmatched. Per the germline V gene, CDR1 is SEHNR and CDR2 is FQNEAQ (reference sequence). The CDR3 sequence is 18 residues long. The CDR3 bases are TGTGCCAGCAGCTTTTACAGCCAAAGCGGGGGGGCCGTGGAGACCCAGTACTTC. It codes for CASSFYSQSGGAVETQYF.

This clonotype was counted a single time. The DNA for the CDR3 is TGTGCCAGCAGTGACCTACTGGGGACTGAAGCTTTCTTT. This sequence encodes CASSDLLGTEAFF. The V gene is TRBV2, the J gene TRBJ1-1; D unresolved. Germline V gene data show CDR1 as SNHLY and CDR2 as FYNNEI. The CDR3 spans 13 residues. Trimming removed 3 bases at V and 5 bases at J, with 10 bases between.

The DNA of the CDR3 is TGTGCCACCAGCCGGACAGGGCCCGGGGAGCTGTTTTTT. Translated: CATSRTGPGELFF. V usage is TRBV24-1 and J usage is TRBJ2-2, with 8 bases fitting TRBD1. The CDR3 extends over 13 amino acids. Germline lookup yields CDR1 KGHDR and CDR2 SFDVKD. Trimming at V came to 7 bases and at J to 6 bases, leaving 3 bases not matched to a gene.